These T cell receptor beta chains were read from a single sample in a study of cytomegalovirus exposure and HLA in healthy donors. Some clones are missing from TCRdb's copy, which holds only in-frame ones; the method was immunoSEQ multiplex PCR. In the table there are about 90,000 clones, 65% to 85% of which are singletons. The sample consisted of PBMCs. The receptor set was obtained from a man aged 18 to 29 in good health and CMV-seronegative. CDR3s include the opening cysteine and the closing phenylalanine or tryptophan. D genes are given only for firm matches. Size values are once, few and many counts, or a class for expanded clones, and some rows have none.

.	.	TRBV19	TRBJ2-1	TGTGCCAGTAGTATGGCGGTCCCCACCTACAATGAGCAGTTCTTC	CASSMAVPTYNEQFF
.	TRBD2	TRBV7-2	TRBJ2-3	TGTGCCAGCAGCTTAGGGACTAGTTTCCTTAGCACAGATACGCAGTATTTT	CASSLGTSFLSTDTQYF
.	.	TRBV5-1	TRBJ2-1	TGCGCCAGCACCCTGACGGGACTTTCCGGCAATGAGCAGTTCTTC	CASTLTGLSGNEQFF
.	TRBD2	TRBV5-4	TRBJ2-2	TGTGCCAGCAGCGGGGACCGAGCGGGAGCAAACACCGGGGAGCTGTTTTTT	CASSGDRAGANTGELFF
.	TRBD1	TRBV14	TRBJ2-2	TGTGCCAGCAGCCGGGACAGGGGGCCCGGGGAGCTGTTTTTT	CASSRDRGPGELFF
.	.	TRBV5-8	TRBJ2-3	TGTGCCAGCAGCTTAGGCGGTCTAGCAGCAGATACGCAGTATTTT	CASSLGGLAADTQYF
few	TRBD1	TRBV4-3	TRBJ1-4	TGCGCCAGCAGCCAAGATCTTCGAAACCAGGGGGCCAGGAAACTGTTTTTT	CASSQDLRNQGARKLFF
few	.	TRBV6-6	TRBJ2-6	TGTGCCAGCAGCTTCAGGGCGTCTGGGGCCAACGTCCTGACTTTC	CASSFRASGANVLTF
.	.	TRBV12-5	TRBJ2-3	TGTGCTAGTGGTTTCGGGACAACTAGCACAGATACGCAGTATTTT	CASGFGTTSTDTQYF
.	.	TRBV23-1	TRBJ2-7	TGCGCCACGGGGGTAGGCAAGATCTCCTACGAGCAGTACTTC	CATGVGKISYEQYF
.	TRBD1	TRBV6-5	TRBJ1-1	TGTGCCAGCAGTTACAGTCCAGGGGGGAACACTGAAGCTTTCTTT	CASSYSPGGNTEAFF
.	.	TRBV9	TRBJ2-3	TGTGCCAGCAGCCCCTCAGGGCGGTTGCCAGATACGCAGTATTTT	CASSPSGRLPDTQYF
.	.	TRBV28	TRBJ1-1	TGTGCCAGCACCGGGGGCACTGAAGCTTTCTTT	CASTGGTEAFF
.	.	TRBV18	TRBJ1-2	TGTGCCAGCTCACCGACAGTGAACTATGGCTACACCTTC	CASSPTVNYGYTF
.	TRBD2	TRBV5-4	TRBJ2-5	TGTGCCAGCAGTAGAAAGGTTGGGGCGGGAGGCGGTCAAGAGACCCAGTACTTC	CASSRKVGAGGGQETQYF
.	TRBD2	TRBV2	TRBJ2-7	TGTGCCAGCGGAGGACTAGCGGGAGTTGCCGAGCAGTACTTC	CASGGLAGVAEQYF
.	TRBD1	TRBV15	TRBJ2-1	TGTGCCACCAGCAGAGAGAGGGGGCGAGAGCAGTTCTTC	CATSRERGREQFF
.	.	TRBV9	TRBJ2-5	TGTGCCAGCAGCGTAGCTGGGGCCCGAGGTGAGACCCAGTACTTC	CASSVAGARGETQYF
few	.	TRBV6-4	TRBJ2-5	TGTGCCAGCAGTGCCCAGGGAGGGGGCCAAGAGACCCAGTACTTC	CASSAQGGGQETQYF
.	.	TRBV25-1	TRBJ2-5	TGTGCCAGCAGTGAACCTGAGGAGACCCAGTACTTC	CASSEPEETQYF
.	TRBD2	TRBV6-5	TRBJ2-5	TGTGCCAGCAGTTACGTACCTAGCGGGCAAGAGACCCAGTACTTC	CASSYVPSGQETQYF
.	.	TRBV20-1	TRBJ1-1	TGCAGTGCTTCGAGGAGGGAAGCTTTCTTT	CSASRREAFF
.	TRBD1	TRBV19	TRBJ1-5	TGTGCCAGTAGTATGGCCGGGACAGGGGTTAATCAGCCCCAGCATTTT	CASSMAGTGVNQPQHF
.	TRBD2	TRBV6-1	TRBJ2-7	TGTGCCAGCATCCCCCTCCTAGCGGGAGCCTACGAGCAGTACTTC	CASIPLLAGAYEQYF
.	.	TRBV10-1	TRBJ2-3	TGCGCCAGCAGTGATGCGGCCCCCACAGATACGCAGTATTTT	CASSDAAPTDTQYF
.	.	TRBV19	TRBJ1-3	TGTGCCAGTAGTATGAGACAGCGCCAGGCAGGAAACACCATATATTTT	CASSMRQRQAGNTIYF
.	TRBD1	TRBV27	TRBJ2-3	TGTGCCAGCAGTTTAGGGACAGGGGGAATCACAGATACGCAGTATTTT	CASSLGTGGITDTQYF
.	.	TRBV30	TRBJ1-1	TGTGCCTGGAGGGGAGCGGGAGGGGTGAACACTGAAGCTTTCTTT	CAWRGAGGVNTEAFF
.	.	TRBV9	TRBJ2-7	TGTGCCAGCAGCCCCAGGGCCAGACACTACGAGCAGTACTTC	CASSPRARHYEQYF
.	TRBD1	TRBV6-4	TRBJ1-1	TGTGCCAGCAGTGACTCCGACAGGGGCACTGAAGCTTTCTTT	CASSDSDRGTEAFF
.	TRBD1	TRBV29-1	TRBJ1-3	TGCAGCGTTCAGGGCGGGACAGGGGGAAACACCATATATTTT	CSVQGGTGGNTIYF
.	TRBD1	TRBV5-1	TRBJ2-1	TGCGCCACCTCCCGGACAGGGTACAATGAGCAGTTCTTC	CATSRTGYNEQFF
medium-sized	.	TRBV2	TRBJ1-1	TGTGCCAGCATTAGGGGTCCCCAGGGAACTGAAGCTTTCTTT	CASIRGPQGTEAFF
few	TRBD2	TRBV5-4	TRBJ2-7	TGTGCCAGCAGCGTCGGACTAGCGGGACGGAACGAGCAGTACTTC	CASSVGLAGRNEQYF
.	.	TRBV4-3	TRBJ2-6	TGCGCCAGCAGCCAAGATTTCGGCGGACTGAGCGCCAACGTCCTGACTTTC	CASSQDFGGLSANVLTF
.	.	TRBV6-5	TRBJ2-7	TGTGCCAGCAGTTACTCGAGGGATACCTACGAGCAGTACTTC	CASSYSRDTYEQYF
.	TRBD1	TRBV6-5	TRBJ1-6	TGTGCCAGCAGGTACCTCGGGACAGGGTTAATTTCACCCCTCCACTTT	CASRYLGTGLISPLHF
.	.	TRBV28	TRBJ2-5	TGTGCCAGCAGTGGAATCGCGGGGGCGCTGCACGGGGAGACCCAGTACTTC	CASSGIAGALHGETQYF
.	.	TRBV6-6	TRBJ2-7	TGTGCCAGCAGTACTCTCGGGGTTTTGTACGAGCAGTACTTC	CASSTLGVLYEQYF
.	TRBD2	TRBV11-2	TRBJ2-5	TGTGCCAGCAGCTTAAACCCCGGCGGGAGGGGAGAGACCCAGTACTTC	CASSLNPGGRGETQYF
.	TRBD1	TRBV7-2	TRBJ1-4	TGTGCCAGCAGCTTACCGGGACAGAAAAAACTGTTTTTT	CASSLPGQKKLFF
.	.	TRBV5-8	TRBJ1-4	TGTGCCAGCAGCTACGCGAGTATGGCTAATGAAAAACTGTTTTTT	CASSYASMANEKLFF
.	.	TRBV5-1	TRBJ2-1	TGCGCCAGCAGCTCGGAGGGCCTCTCCTACAATGAGCAGTTCTTC	CASSSEGLSYNEQFF
.	TRBD1	TRBV2	TRBJ2-6	TGTGCCAGCGACCGGGACAGGGCCCGATCCTCTGGGGCCAACGTCCTGACTTTC	CASDRDRARSSGANVLTF
.	.	TRBV28	TRBJ1-3	TGTGCCAGCAGTCGAGGGGACGGACTACACACCATATATTTT	CASSRGDGLHTIYF
.	.	TRBV5-1	TRBJ2-7	TGCGCCAGCAGCTTTGGGCCGACCTACGAGCAGTACTTC	CASSFGPTYEQYF
.	TRBD2	TRBV11-3	TRBJ2-7	TGTGCCAGCAGCTTAGATCCTAGCGGGATCGGCGAGCAGTACTTC	CASSLDPSGIGEQYF
.	.	TRBV5-1	TRBJ2-7	TGCGCCAGCAGCTTGGCTAGAGGGAAGAGCTCCTACGAGCAGTACTTC	CASSLARGKSSYEQYF
few	TRBD1	TRBV27	TRBJ1-2	TGTGCCAGCAGCCCCCCAAACAGGGGAGATGGCTACACCTTC	CASSPPNRGDGYTF
.	.	TRBV7-9	TRBJ2-3	TGTGCCAGCAGCCCCACGGACAGAAACACAGATACGCAGTATTTT	CASSPTDRNTDTQYF
.	.	TRBV7-9	TRBJ1-6	TGTGCGTGCGGGAGACAGTCTGATAATTCACCCCTCCACTTT	CACGRQSDNSPLHF
.	TRBD2	TRBV11-2	TRBJ2-1	TGTGCCAGCAGCTTCTTAGCGGGATGGCTTGTTGAGCAGTTCTTC	CASSFLAGWLVEQFF
few	TRBD1	TRBV27	TRBJ1-1	TGTGCCAGCAGTTTTTATTCCAGGGGGCTCACTGAAGCTTTCTTT	CASSFYSRGLTEAFF